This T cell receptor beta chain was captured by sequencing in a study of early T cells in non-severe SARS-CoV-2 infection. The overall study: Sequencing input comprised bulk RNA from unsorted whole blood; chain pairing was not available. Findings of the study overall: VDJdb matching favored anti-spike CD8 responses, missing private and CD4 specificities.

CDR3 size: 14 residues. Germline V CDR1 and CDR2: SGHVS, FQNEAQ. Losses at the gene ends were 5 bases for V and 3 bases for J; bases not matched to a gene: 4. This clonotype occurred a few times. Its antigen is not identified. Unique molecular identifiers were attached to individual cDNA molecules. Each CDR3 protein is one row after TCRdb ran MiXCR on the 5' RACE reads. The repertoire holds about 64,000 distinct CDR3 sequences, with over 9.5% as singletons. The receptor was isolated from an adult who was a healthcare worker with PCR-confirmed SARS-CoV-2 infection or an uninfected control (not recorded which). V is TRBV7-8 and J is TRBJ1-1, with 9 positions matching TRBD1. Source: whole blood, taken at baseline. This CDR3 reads CASSQGQGYTEAFF. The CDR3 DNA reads TGTGCCAGCAGCCAGGGACAGGGTTACACTGAAGCTTTCTTT.